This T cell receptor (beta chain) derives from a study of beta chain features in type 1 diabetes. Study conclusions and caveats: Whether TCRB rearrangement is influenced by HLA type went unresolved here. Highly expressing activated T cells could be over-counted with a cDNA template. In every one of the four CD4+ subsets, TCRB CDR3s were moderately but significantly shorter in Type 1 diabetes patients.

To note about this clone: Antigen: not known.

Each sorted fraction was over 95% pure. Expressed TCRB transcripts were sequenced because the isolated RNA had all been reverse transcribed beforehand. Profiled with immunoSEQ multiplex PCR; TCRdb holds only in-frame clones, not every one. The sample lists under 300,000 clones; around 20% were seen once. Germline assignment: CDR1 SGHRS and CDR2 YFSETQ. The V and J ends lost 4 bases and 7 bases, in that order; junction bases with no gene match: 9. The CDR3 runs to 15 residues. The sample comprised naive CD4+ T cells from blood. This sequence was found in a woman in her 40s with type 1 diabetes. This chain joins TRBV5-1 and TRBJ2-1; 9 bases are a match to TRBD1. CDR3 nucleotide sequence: TGCGCCAGCAGCACTGGACAGGGGAACCGTAATGAGCAGTTCTTC. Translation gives CASSTGQGNRNEQFF. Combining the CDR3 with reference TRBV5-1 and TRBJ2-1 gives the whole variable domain KAGVTQTPRYLIKTRGQQVTLSCSPISGHRSVSWYQQTPGQGLQFLFEYFSETQRNKGNFPGRFSGRQFSNSRSEMNVSTLELGDSALYLCASSTGQGNRNEQFFGPGTRLTVL.